This entry concerns a single T cell receptor (beta chain). Its matching antigen is unknown. cDNA prepared by RNA extraction and subsequent reverse transcription served as the template for sequencing. Clones were sequenced by immunoSEQ multiplex PCR, and TCRdb holds only the in-frame ones, with some missing. The sample contains 150,000 to 200,000 clones, 45% to 65% of which appear only once. The data stem from a study of CD8+ T cells in alopecia areata. This CDR3 is 15 amino acids long. The trim removed 2 bases at V and 2 bases at J, leaving 6 bases unmatched. The V gene's germline CDR1 is SGHTA and CDR2 FQGNSA. Noted treatment: oral pan-JAK inhibitor, 5-10 mg twice daily. Researchers gathered lesional scalp punch biopsies and peripheral blood from patients with alopecia areata. Broader study findings: Scalp sample sequencing also detects resident alphabeta T cells of normal skin.

The chain uses TRBV7-2 and TRBJ2-7; 7 nucleotides agree with TRBD1. The specimen comprised CD4+ T cells sorted from blood, sampled at week 4, from a patient treated with tofacitinib. The TCR sequence derives from a human donor with alopecia areata. The CDR3 region is CASSLTTGNPYEQYF. Here the CDR3 DNA reads TGTGCCAGCAGCTTAACGACAGGGAATCCCTACGAGCAGTACTTC.